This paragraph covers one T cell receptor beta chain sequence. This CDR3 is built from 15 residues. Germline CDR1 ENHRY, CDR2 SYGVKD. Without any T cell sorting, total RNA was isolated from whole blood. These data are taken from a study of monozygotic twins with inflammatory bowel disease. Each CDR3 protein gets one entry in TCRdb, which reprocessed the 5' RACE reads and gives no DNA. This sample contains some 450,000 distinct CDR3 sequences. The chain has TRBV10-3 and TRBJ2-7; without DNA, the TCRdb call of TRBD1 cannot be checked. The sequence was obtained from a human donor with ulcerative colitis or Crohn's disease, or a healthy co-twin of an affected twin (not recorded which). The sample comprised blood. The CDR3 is CAISAGGQGGYEQYF.